The present TCR beta chain was sequenced within a study of T cell repertoires in cytomegalovirus infection. At the level of the study: Recently identified HLA-C-restricted CMV epitopes were among the peptides used. Indicated by public TCR beta signatures were CMV infection and matching HLA type.

MiXCR was run by TCRdb on the reads, yielding one entry per CDR3 protein. The table includes about 220,000 distinct CDR3 sequences, around 40% detected once. Germline values: CDR1 SEHNR, CDR2 FQNEAQ (reference sequence). The length of the CDR3 is 15 residues. J was trimmed by 2 bases and V by 4 bases; bases with no gene match: 1. Study observations and caveats: HLA-C-restricted CMV-specific TCR beta clonotypes prevailed in the ex vivo response.

About this clonotype itself: The antigen remains undetermined.

This material consisted of CD8+ T cells from cultured PBMCs, taken from culture after CMV antigen stimulation. The rearrangement joins TRBV7-9 to TRBJ2-3, with TRBD2 matching over 12 bases. The TCR was taken from a human donor in good health (CMV status not recorded). Some clones in this sample may be carry-over from other donors' samples. CDR3 protein: CASSSSGGATDTQYF. In DNA form, the CDR3 reads TGTGCCAGCAGCTCTAGCGGGGGGGCCACAGATACGCAGTATTTT.